The clone carrying this TCR beta chain was seen a handful of times. Individual cDNA molecules were tagged with unique molecular identifiers, the study reported. Each CDR3 protein gets one entry after TCRdb re-called the 5' RACE reads with MiXCR. The profile shows some 62,000 distinct CDR3 sequences, roughly a tenth of them singletons. This CDR3 region has 14 residues. The germline gives CDR1 SGHTA, CDR2 FQGNSA. Trimming shortened V by 5 bases and J by 2 bases, and 12 bases separated the two germline ends. These data come from a study of early T cells in non-severe SARS-CoV-2 infection. The chain links TRBV7-2 to TRBJ2-5, with no clear D. Material: whole blood. This receptor was identified in an adult who was a healthcare worker with PCR-confirmed SARS-CoV-2 infection or an uninfected control (not recorded which). The CDR3, as DNA: TGTGCCAGCAGCCCCTACGGATCGCAAGAGACCCAGTACTTC. It codes for CASSPYGSQETQYF.